These 8 T cell receptor beta chains originate from one sample sequenced in a study of blood T cells in healthy people across ages. The second PCR ran roughly 7 to 12 cycles with a sample-barcoded 5' primer and J-beta primers. TCRdb redid the calling of the 5' RACE reads with MiXCR, one entry per CDR3 protein. The sample has about 1.4 million distinct CDR3 sequences, approximately 59% seen once; the top ten hold 5.5% to 8%. The sequenced sample was blood. The receptors stem from a man younger than 35 in good health.

The gene calls are TRBV20-1 and TRBJ2-1; a possible D gene is TRBD1 (5 bases). Trimming stripped 3 bases from V and 0 bases from J, with 12 bases between. Germline CDR1 reads DFQATT; CDR2 reads SNEGSKA (reference sequence). The CDR3 covers 15 residues. CDR3 nucleotide sequence: TGCAGTGCTAGCAGGGATACCAGCTCCTACAATGAGCAGTTCTTC. Translated, it gives CSASRDTSSYNEQFF.

This rearrangement joins TRBV12-3 or TRBV12-4 to TRBJ2-1; D is undetermined. The V gene lost 6 bases and the J gene lost 8 bases, with 11 bases spanning the gap. CDR3 length equals 12 residues. CDR3 sequence (DNA): TGTGCCAGCAGCCCAAAGCGACATGAGCAGTTCTTC. Translated, it gives CASSPKRHEQFF.

The rearrangement links TRBV12-3 or TRBV12-4 to TRBJ2-4; D may match TRBD1 or TRBD2 (6 bases each). This CDR3 is 12 amino acids long. The V gene lost 6 bases and the J gene lost 8 bases, with 11 bases spanning the gap. The DNA of the CDR3 is TGTGCCAGCAGGAGGGGGGTTCACATTCAGTACTTC. This encodes CASRRGVHIQYF.

This clonotype was seen a few times. The genes are TRBV4-3 and TRBJ2-3; D gene uncertain. Germline values: CDR1 LGHNA, CDR2 YSLEER. Trimming removed 4 bases from V and 4 bases from J, with 21 bases in between. The CDR3 has 17 residues. The CDR3 here is CASSPRPDIGRADTQYF. The CDR3 bases are TGCGCCAGCAGCCCCCGGCCCGACATCGGTCGTGCAGATACGCAGTATTTT.

The chain combines TRBV3-1 with TRBJ2-1; D perhaps matches TRBD2 (6 bases). The CDR3 is made up of 18 amino acids. Germline CDR1 reads LGHDT; CDR2 reads YNNKEL (reference sequence). Trimming took 1 base from V and 0 from J, leaving 16 bases between them. This CDR3 reads CASSQGPPGLVSYNEQFF. The CDR3 DNA is TGTGCCAGCAGCCAAGGCCCGCCGGGACTGGTCTCCTACAATGAGCAGTTCTTC.

The chain combines TRBV10-3 with TRBJ2-1, with D unclear. The tail of the sequence fits TRBJ2-7 better, so the J call may be wrong. Germline CDR1 and CDR2: ENHRY and SYGVKD. This CDR3 is built from 13 residues. The CDR3 loop is CAISDPRLNEQYF. Here the CDR3 DNA reads TGTGCCATCAGTGACCCCCGGCTCAATGAGCAGTACTTC.

The rearrangement links TRBV27 to TRBJ2-7; 11 bases line up with TRBD2. V was pared by 4 bases and J by 5 bases, with 13 bases of the junction left unmatched. Germline V gene sequence: CDR1 MNHEY, CDR2 SMNVEV (reference sequence). This CDR3 is built from 17 residues. CDR3: CASSSSPGTSGWNEQYF. CDR3 DNA sequence: TGTGCCAGCAGTTCCTCCCCCGGGACTAGCGGCTGGAACGAGCAGTACTTC.

The chain is built from TRBV6-2 or TRBV6-3 and TRBJ1-2, with D perhaps TRBD1 (5 bases). The V and J ends lost 6 bases and 4 bases respectively, with 18 bases between them. Germline CDR1 MNHEY, CDR2 SVGEGT. This CDR3 has 15 residues. CDR3 nucleotides: TGTGCCAGCAGCCCCAGAGGGGCCCACTTCTATGGCTACACCTTC. It translates to CASSPRGAHFYGYTF.